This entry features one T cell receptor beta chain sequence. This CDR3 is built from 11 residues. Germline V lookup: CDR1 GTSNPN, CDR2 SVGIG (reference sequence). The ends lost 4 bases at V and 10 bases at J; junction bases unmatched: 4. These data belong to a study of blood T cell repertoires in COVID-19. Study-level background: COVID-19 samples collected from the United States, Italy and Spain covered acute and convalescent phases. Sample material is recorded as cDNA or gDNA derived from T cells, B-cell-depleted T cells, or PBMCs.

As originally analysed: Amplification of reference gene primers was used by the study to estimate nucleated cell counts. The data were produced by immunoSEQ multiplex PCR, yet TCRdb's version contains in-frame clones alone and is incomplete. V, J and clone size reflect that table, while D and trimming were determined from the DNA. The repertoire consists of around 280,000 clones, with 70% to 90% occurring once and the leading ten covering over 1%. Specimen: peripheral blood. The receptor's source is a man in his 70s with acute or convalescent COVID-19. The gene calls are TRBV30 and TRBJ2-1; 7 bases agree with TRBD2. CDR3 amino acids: CAWNSAGEQFF. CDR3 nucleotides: TGTGCCTGGAACTCAGCGGGGGAGCAGTTCTTC.